The 10 T cell receptor beta chains below all came from one sample that was sequenced in a study of CD8+CD57+ T cells in acquired aplastic anemia. Those patients picked for sequencing had displayed CD8+CD57+ cell expansion on flow cytometry. The study profiled TCR beta VDJ and CDR3 using genomic DNA as template. TCRdb re-called the reads through MiXCR, storing one row per CDR3 protein. Here the sample spans about 120,000 distinct CDR3 sequences, 58% being singletons. The sequenced sample consisted of sorted CD4+, CD8+, or CD8+CD57+ T cells (not recorded which) from PBMCs. All receptors derive from a human donor with aplastic anemia.

The CDR3 DNA reads as TGTGCCAGCAGCGTAGCCCAACAAGCTAACTATGGCTACACCTTC. Translated, it gives CASSVAQQANYGYTF. J is TRBJ1-2 and V is TRBV6-1; D gene ambiguous. Germline loops: CDR1 MNHNS, CDR2 SASEGT. V was cut by 6 bases and J by 0 bases, with 14 bases left in between. This CDR3 comprises 15 residues.

J is TRBJ1-3 and V is TRBV7-3; a possible D gene is TRBD1 (6 bases). The CDR3 is 15 amino acids. Trimming stripped 8 bases from V and 2 bases from J, with 16 bases between. CDR1 is SGHTA and CDR2 is FQGTGA in the germline V gene. CDR3 sequence (DNA): TGTGCCAGCGTCAAACGTAGGGGGACTGGAAACACCATATATTTT. Translating gives CASVKRRGTGNTIYF.

The V and J genes are TRBV6-5 and TRBJ2-7; TRBD2 matches at 9 bases. The ends lost 3 bases at V and 6 bases at J; junction bases unmatched: 12. The germline V gene encodes CDR1 MNHEY and CDR2 SVGAGI. The CDR3 has 16 residues. As DNA, the CDR3 is TGTGCCAGCAGTTATACGGATGTGAGACTAGCGGTCGAGCAGTACTTC. It specifies CASSYTDVRLAVEQYF.

The chain recombines TRBV24-1 with TRBJ2-7; D might be TRBD2 (6 bases). CDR1 is KGHDR and CDR2 is SFDVKD in the germline V gene. Trimming took 4 bases from V and 7 from J, leaving 13 bases between them. The CDR3 consists of 13 residues. CDR3: CATSDTSLGEQYF. The CDR3 region has the DNA TGTGCCACCAGTGACACTAGCCTGGGGGAGCAGTACTTC.

A remark on this clonotype: One end of the junction is discordant with germline, which a read error may explain. The chain's CDR3 is CATSKARLAGDTGTQYF. In DNA, the CDR3 is TGTGCCACCAGCAAGGCCCGACTAGCGGGGGACACAGGTACGCAGTATTTT. This chain connects TRBV15 to TRBJ2-3, with 12 nucleotides matching TRBD2. In germline, CDR1 is LNHNV, CDR2 YYDKDF (reference sequence). The CDR3 is 17 residues long.

The chain couples TRBV7-4 to TRBJ1-1; TRBD1 is a possible D gene (5 bases). The CDR3 length is 14 residues. Per the germline V gene, CDR1 is SGHVT and CDR2 is SQSDAQ. Between the trimmed V and J ends, which lost 10 bases and 1 base, there was a span of 16 bases. This CDR3 reads CATKAQGTNTEAFF. CDR3 nucleotide sequence: TGTGCCACCAAAGCTCAGGGAACGAACACTGAAGCTTTCTTT.

This clonotype was seen only once. The chain uses TRBV7-3 and TRBJ1-3; D may be TRBD1 (6 bases). V gave up 3 bases and J gave up 0 bases, with 12 bases separating them. Germline V gene data show CDR1 as SGHTA and CDR2 as FQGTGA. This CDR3 has 16 amino acids. CDR3 residues: CASSFGQPSSGNTIYF. CDR3 in DNA: TGTGCCAGCAGCTTCGGACAGCCCAGCTCTGGAAACACCATATATTTT. Looking up the rest from reference TRBV7-3 and TRBJ1-3 gives the full variable domain: GAGVSQTPSNKVTEKGKYVELRCDPISGHTALYWYRQSLGQGPEFLIYFQGTGAADDSGLPNDRFFAVRPEGSVSTLKIQRTERGDSAVYLCASSFGQPSSGNTIYFGEGSWLTVV.

The chain recombines TRBV15 with TRBJ2-2, with D uncertain. The V end lost 5 bases, the J end lost 4 bases, and 14 bases lay between the germline ends. In germline, CDR1 is LNHNV, CDR2 YYDKDF (reference sequence). The CDR3 contains 15 residues. This CDR3 is CATSGQDGGTGELFF. The DNA of the CDR3 is TGTGCCACCAGCGGGCAGGATGGCGGCACCGGGGAGCTGTTTTTT. Combining the CDR3 with reference TRBV15 and TRBJ2-2 gives the whole variable domain DAMVIQNPRYQVTQFGKPVTLSCSQTLNHNVMYWYQQKSSQAPKLLFHYYDKDFNNEADTPDNFQSRRPNTSFCFLDIRSPGLGDTAMYLCATSGQDGGTGELFFGEGSRLTVL.

Concerning this clonotype itself: A much bigger clone sits one base away, suggesting this may be a read error. The V call is TRBV20-1, the J call TRBJ2-4; D might be TRBD1 or TRBD2, each matching 5 bases. The germline CDR1 and CDR2 sequences are DFQATT and SNEGSKA (reference sequence). The CDR3 is 15 amino acids. Written as DNA, the CDR3 is TGCAGTGCTAGGCCCCGGGGCCGGTCCAAAGACATTCAGTACTTC. It translates to CSARPRGRSKDIQYF.

The rearrangement joins TRBV2 to TRBJ2-2; D is ambiguous. V was clipped by 11 bases and J by 3 bases, with 13 bases between them. Germline CDR1 and CDR2: SNHLY and FYNNEI. The CDR3 runs to 13 residues. The CDR3 here is CAAPHKDTGELFF. CDR3 bases: TGTGCCGCCCCCCACAAGGACACCGGGGAGCTGTTTTTT.